Following are 12 T cell receptor beta chains from one sample sequenced in a study of control samples from healthy donors and cancer patients. Clones were sequenced by immunoSEQ multiplex PCR, and TCRdb holds only the in-frame ones, with some missing. The sample shows 160,000 or so clones, 90% to 95% of them seen only once. The sequenced sample was blood. The receptor source for this set is a woman aged 30 to 39 in good health.

This clone came up once. This chain joins TRBV28 and TRBJ2-2, with TRBD2 matching over 7 bases. Germline V lookup: CDR1 MDHEN, CDR2 SYDVKM. CDR3 length: 15 amino acids. V trimming: 5 bases; J trimming: 5 bases; junction bases outside the gene matches: 8. DNA of the CDR3: TGTGCCAGCAGTCCAACTAGCGTAGGAACCGGGGAGCTGTTTTTT. This gives the protein CASSPTSVGTGELFF.

V and J are TRBV27 and TRBJ2-5; unclear D gene. Between the trimmed V and J ends, which lost 0 bases and 1 base, there was a span of 3 bases. Germline V gene data show CDR1 as MNHEY and CDR2 as SMNVEV (reference sequence). The CDR3 covers 13 residues. CDR3 amino acids: CASSLSRQETQYF. The CDR3 coding sequence is TGTGCCAGCAGTTTATCGCGCCAAGAGACCCAGTACTTC.

The chain is built from TRBV2 and TRBJ2-7; TRBD1 is a possible D gene (5 bases). Deletions cut 6 bases from V and 2 bases from J, with 14 bases between. CDR3 length: 14 amino acids. Germline CDR1 reads SNHLY; CDR2 reads FYNNEI. DNA for the CDR3: TGTGCCAGCAGCCGGGTAAACAGGCCCTACGAGCAGTACTTC. It translates to CASSRVNRPYEQYF.

The CDR3 DNA is TGCGCCAGCAGCCCCAGGGGTGAAAAACTGTTTTTT. Protein sequence: CASSPRGEKLFF. V usage is TRBV4-1 and J usage is TRBJ1-4; TRBD1 is a possible D gene (6 bases). Per the germline V gene, CDR1 is MGHRA and CDR2 is YSYEKL. This CDR3 comprises 12 residues. V shed 4 bases and J shed 7 bases, with 7 bases lying between them.

This clone was seen only once. The chain uses TRBV28 and TRBJ2-1; D is perhaps TRBD2 (5 bases). CDR1 is MDHEN, CDR2 SYDVKM, per germline. V shed 1 base and J shed 2 bases, with 12 bases lying between them. The CDR3 has 16 residues. The DNA of the CDR3 is TGTGCCAGCAGTTTATTGGCAAGCGGAACCTACAATGAGCAGTTCTTC. Protein sequence: CASSLLASGTYNEQFF.

This chain uses TRBV6-5 with TRBJ2-7, with 7 bases identical to TRBD2. V gave up 6 bases and J gave up 2 bases; unmatched junction bases: 4. CDR3 length: 13 amino acids. Germline CDR1 is MNHEY and CDR2 is SVGAGI. This CDR3 is CASRERGPYEQYF. CDR3 DNA: TGTGCCAGCAGAGAGCGGGGTCCCTACGAGCAGTACTTC.

The chain carries TRBV5-1 and TRBJ2-2, with D possibly being TRBD1 (5 bases). From germline, CDR1 is SGHRS and CDR2 YFSETQ. This CDR3 is 15 amino acids long. The V and J ends lost 4 bases and 3 bases respectively, with 13 bases between them. The CDR3 nucleotides are TGCGCCAGCAGCCCGAGACAGCAATACACCGGGGAGCTGTTTTTT. Its protein is CASSPRQQYTGELFF.

J is TRBJ2-2 and V is TRBV5-5; D might be TRBD2 (5 bases). With 0 bases removed from V and 6 bases from J, the gap between germline ends came to 6 bases. The CDR3 covers 13 residues. The V gene's germline CDR1 is SGHKS and CDR2 YYEKEE (reference sequence). The CDR3 region is CASSLGRAGELFF. CDR3 DNA sequence: TGTGCCAGCAGCTTGGGGCGGGCCGGGGAGCTGTTTTTT.

J is TRBJ2-1 and V is TRBV27, with 9 bases that match TRBD2. Germline lookup yields CDR1 MNHEY and CDR2 SMNVEV (reference sequence). V shed 5 bases and J 1 base; nucleotides not matched to a gene: 3. The CDR3 runs 15 residues. CDR3 protein: CASSLLAGSYNEQFF. The CDR3 bases are TGTGCCAGCAGTCTACTAGCGGGTTCCTACAATGAGCAGTTCTTC.

The chain carries TRBV12-3 or TRBV12-4 and TRBJ1-4; unclear D gene. The CDR3 contains 12 residues. V lost 1 base, J lost 11 bases, and 8 bases lay in between. The CDR3 bases are TGTGCCAGCAGTTTAGGGCCCCAGAAACTGTTTTTT. Its protein is CASSLGPQKLFF.

This chain connects TRBV28 to TRBJ1-1; the D is unclear. The V gene lost 4 bases and the J gene lost 7 bases, with 7 bases spanning the gap. Germline lookup yields CDR1 MDHEN and CDR2 SYDVKM. The CDR3 runs to 11 residues. In DNA form, the CDR3 reads TGTGCCAGCAGTTCGGGGATTGAAGCTTTCTTT. Translated, it gives CASSSGIEAFF.

V gene TRBV30 combines with J gene TRBJ2-7; TRBD1 might be the D (5 bases). Germline V gene data show CDR1 as GTSNPN and CDR2 as SVGIG (reference sequence). The CDR3 loop spans 11 amino acids. Deletions cut 3 bases from V and 2 bases from J, with 5 bases between. CDR3 coding DNA: TGTGCCTGGAGGACAGCCTACGAGCAGTACTTC. Residues: CAWRTAYEQYF. The full variable domain, rest sourced from reference TRBV30 and TRBJ2-7, is SQTIHQWPATLVQPVGSPLSLECTVEGTSNPNLYWYRQAAGRGLQLLFYSVGIGQISSEVPQNLSASRPQDRQFILSSKKLLLSDSGFYLCAWRTAYEQYFGPGTRLTVT.